The T cell receptor (beta chain) under discussion was sequenced for a study of CD8 T cells in Susac syndrome (dated by TCRdb to between 2017 and 2020). For context, the study as a whole: Among the sequenced Susac syndrome patients, roughly six had clinically active disease and roughly 8 were in clinical remission. At blood withdrawal, Susac syndrome patients were therapy-naive, treated with corticosteroids (with IVIg additionally given to some), or treated with IVIg alone. The study used repertoire sequencing to test whether antigen drove CD8+ T cell activation and differentiation in Susac syndrome. Clonality of the CD8+ T cell repertoire was compared between eleven to twelve healthy donors, approximately 14 Susac syndrome patients and roughly 16 multiple sclerosis patients.

The paper's findings and limits, for the study overall: Susac syndrome CD8+ repertoires showed clonal expansion, highest in CD8+ TEMRA cells and greater in clinically active than remitting patients. In the total CD8+ and CD8+ TEMRA repertoires, 15 to 20 and five Susac-specific public clones, respectively, were identified. The number of individuals in the TCR sequencing and HLA analysis was acknowledged as relatively small.

RNA was extracted with the RNeasy kit and 0.5 to 1 ug was reverse transcribed using random hexamers. The immunoSEQ multiplex PCR assay, which covers 54 Vbeta and 13 Jbeta segments, was used to amplify TCR beta CDR3 regions. Bias from PCR amplification was corrected by using a synthetic template baseline for primer optimization and for computational correction. The paper's data handling went like this. Reads were annotated to V, D and J genes per IMGT and analyzed with immunoSEQ Analyzer, keeping only productive sequences. To calculate clonality, Shannon entropy was normalized by log2 of the number of productive unique sequences and then subtracted from one. Public and private clones were assessed among the 100 most prevalent clones of each patient and control. Susac-specific clones were defined as absent from healthy and MS cohorts, over a thousand published viral clones and other ImmuneACCESS disease sequences. TCRdb reanalyzed the raw reads on its own, using fastp at Q25 for trimming and MiXCR for clone calling, and kept in-frame beta chains. Each entry merges the rows of one CDR3 protein and shows their most common DNA and genes. V and J calls and clone size were set by TCRdb, not the authors. The sample table records under 200,000 distinct CDR3 sequences; 85% to 95% of these occur just once. Together, the top ten hold 0.16% of the sample.

Trimming at the junction amounts to 4 bases on V and 0 bases on J, and the germline ends lie 11 bases apart. The germline V gene supplies CDR1 SGDLS and CDR2 YYNGEE. Reading from cysteine to phenylalanine, the CDR3 counts 14 amino acids. The read is trimmed to its CDR3 DNA, 42 bases read in frame from base 1. High-throughput TCR beta sequencing profiled peripheral blood CD8+ and CD4+ T cells from healthy donors, Susac syndrome patients and multiple sclerosis patients. The Susac syndrome patients fulfilled recently defined diagnostic criteria for either definite or probable disease. Bulk CD8+ and CD4+ T cells were purified by magnetic negative isolation, whereas CD8+ TEMRA cells were enriched by FACS. Blood was drawn into EDTA tubes, processed within 24 hours, and PBMCs were isolated by density gradient centrifugation. PBMCs intended for TCR sequencing were cryopreserved in liquid nitrogen and were subsequently thawed in a 37 degrees C water bath. A purity of at least 90% was achieved for sorted or isolated CD4+, CD8+ and CD8+ TEMRA cells.

On this clonotype: The specificity of this receptor is unknown. No much larger clonotype is one base removed from it; base qualities were not supplied.

The specimen was CD8+ T cells from PBMCs. This receptor was taken from a human donor with Susac syndrome. The rearranged chain carries TRBV9 and TRBJ2-7; TRBD2 is possibly the D segment (7 matching bases). The nucleotide sequence is given as TGTGCCAGCAGCCCAGGGGACTACTCCTACGAGCAGTACTTC. It is translated as CASSPGDYSYEQYF.